These T cell receptor beta chains were read from a single sample in a study of post-analysis software for immune sequencing data. TCRdb itself ran the PCR reads through MiXCR, one entry per CDR3 protein. This table has approximately 690,000 distinct CDR3 sequences, about 60% appearing once. Material: blood. The origin of the receptors is a girl aged 2 to 10 with multiple sclerosis. Both conserved end residues are part of each CDR3. The D gene is left open where the match is weak. Where a row states a size, it is once, few, many or the class of an expanded clone; other rows omit it.

TRBV7-2	TRBJ2-1	-	TRBD2	TGTGCCAGCAGCTTATACGGTACCGGGAGGGCTTATGAGCAGTTCTTC	CASSLYGTGRAYEQFF
TRBV15	TRBJ2-7	-	-	TGTGCCACCAGCAGAGATCGGGGAGATCAGGAGACCCGGTACTTC	CATSRDRGDQETRYF
TRBV9	TRBJ1-6	-	-	TGTGCCAGCAGCGCCCAGGGTTTTGATTCACCCCTCCACTTT	CASSAQGFDSPLHF
TRBV7-3	TRBJ2-4	-	-	TGTGCCAGCAGCTTAGATGCACGAGCGACCAAGTACTTC	CASSLDARATKYF
TRBV20-1	TRBJ2-1	-	TRBD2	TGCAGTGCTGGACGACTAGCGGGGGTCTCGAGCTCCTACAATGAGCAGTTCTTC	CSAGRLAGVSSSYNEQFF
TRBV12-3/TRBV12-4	TRBJ1-2	-	-	TGTGCCAGCACCACTTTTGGGGGCTATGGCTACACCTTC	CASTTFGGYGYTF
TRBV3-1	TRBJ2-7	-	-	TGTGCCAGCAGCCAAGATGGTGGGGAGCAGTACTTC	CASSQDGGEQYF
TRBV10-3	TRBJ2-7	-	TRBD2	TGTGCCATCAGTGATAGCGGGAGGGCCCTCGCCTACGAGCAGTACTTC	CAISDSGRALAYEQYF
TRBV10-3	TRBJ2-3	-	-	TGTGCCATCAGTGGCGGACAGCGCACAGATACGCAGTATTTT	CAISGGQRTDTQYF
TRBV29-1	TRBJ1-2	once	-	TGCAGCGGCACCCACTCGGCAGGGCTAGACTATGGCTACACCTTC	CSGTHSAGLDYGYTF
TRBV27	TRBJ2-7	-	-	TGTGCCAGCAGTTTAACAGGGATCGACGAGCAGTACTTC	CASSLTGIDEQYF
TRBV6-5	TRBJ2-1	-	TRBD2	TGTGCCAGCAGTTACTCGGTCGGGAGGGGGGCGGATGAGCAGTTCTTC	CASSYSVGRGADEQFF
TRBV7-2	TRBJ2-3	few	-	TGTGCCAGCAGCTTAGCGTACGATACGCAGTATTTT	CASSLAYDTQYF
TRBV6-2/TRBV6-3	TRBJ2-1	-	TRBD1	TGTGCCAGCAGTGTGCCCTCCCGGGACAGGGGACGAAATGAGCAGTTCTTC	CASSVPSRDRGRNEQFF
TRBV20-1	TRBJ1-2	-	-	TGCAGTGCTAGAGAAGGGGCAGACTATGGCTACACCTTC	CSAREGADYGYTF
TRBV28	TRBJ2-7	-	TRBD1	TGTGCCAGCACCCTAGGGGGCCCCAGAACCTACGAGCAGTACTTC	CASTLGGPRTYEQYF
TRBV20-1	TRBJ2-1	-	-	TGCAGTGCTAGTCTTGTACCGTACAATGAGCAGTTCTTC	CSASLVPYNEQFF
TRBV6-2/TRBV6-3	TRBJ2-1	few	-	TGTGCCAGCATCCCTAGCTTGGGTTCCTACAATGAGCAGTTCTTC	CASIPSLGSYNEQFF
TRBV12-3/TRBV12-4	TRBJ1-2	-	-	TGTGCCAGCACTCACCGACCGAACTATGGCTACACCTTC	CASTHRPNYGYTF
TRBV15	TRBJ2-3	-	-	TGTGCCACCAGCACGCCCGAGATGGATACGCAGTATTTT	CATSTPEMDTQYF
TRBV7-2	TRBJ2-5	-	-	TGTGCCAGCAGCCCCCAAACAGGGTCTGAAGAGACCCAGTACTTC	CASSPQTGSEETQYF
TRBV28	TRBJ1-2	few	-	TGTGCCAGCAGTTCCCCCACGGGGTCCTCAGGTTATGGCTACACCTTC	CASSSPTGSSGYGYTF
TRBV5-1	TRBJ2-1	-	-	TGCGCCAGCAGCTCCCGACAGAACACCTACAATGAGCAGTTCTTC	CASSSRQNTYNEQFF
TRBV4-2	TRBJ2-5	-	TRBD2	TGTGCCAGCAACGCAGAGCGGGGACAAGAGACCCAGTACTTC	CASNAERGQETQYF
TRBV4-2	TRBJ1-5	few	-	TGTGCCAGCAGCCAGACCCCGGGTATAGGAGGGTCAGCTCAGCCCCAGCATTTT	CASSQTPGIGGSAQPQHF
TRBV20-1	TRBJ2-7	-	TRBD1	TGCAGTGCTAGAGATGTAGGACAGGTATCCTACGAGCAGTACTTC	CSARDVGQVSYEQYF
TRBV4-1	TRBJ1-2	-	-	TGCGCCAGCAGCCATCTAGTCGCCGGCCGTGGGGGCTACACCTTC	CASSHLVAGRGGYTF
TRBV2	TRBJ2-5	-	-	TGTGCCAGCAGTCCATCCCAATCCCAGTACTTC	CASSPSQSQYF
TRBV20-1	TRBJ2-5	-	TRBD1	TGCAGTGCTGGGACAGGGAACGGAGAGACCCAGTACTTC	CSAGTGNGETQYF
TRBV30	TRBJ1-2	-	-	TGTGCCTGGATTAACCGGGAAGATGGCTACACCTTC	CAWINREDGYTF
TRBV20-1	TRBJ2-1	few	-	TGCAGTGCTAGGATGGGTAACCGAGATGAGCAGTTCTTC	CSARMGNRDEQFF
TRBV24-1	TRBJ1-5	once	TRBD1	TGTGCCACCAGTGATACGAGGACAGGGGACATAGGGCAGCCCCAGCATTTT	CATSDTRTGDIGQPQHF
TRBV6-1	TRBJ2-1	-	TRBD2	TGTGCCAGCAGTGAAGGTAGCGGGAGCTACAATGAGCAGTTCTTC	CASSEGSGSYNEQFF
TRBV20-1	TRBJ2-7	-	-	TGCAGTGCTAGAGATCCCGGGACTTCGAGCCACGAGCAGTACTTC	CSARDPGTSSHEQYF
TRBV6-6	TRBJ2-3	-	-	TGTGCCAGCACCCGAAGCAGCACGGATACGCAGTATTTT	CASTRSSTDTQYF
TRBV29-1	TRBJ2-1	-	TRBD1	TGCAGCGTCACGACAGGGGTAGGAAATGAGCAGTTCTTC	CSVTTGVGNEQFF
TRBV20-1	TRBJ2-3	few	TRBD2	TGCAGTGCCATATTACGGACTAGCGAGAGCACAGATACGCAGTATTTT	CSAILRTSESTDTQYF
TRBV20-1	TRBJ2-6	-	-	TGCAGTGCTACAACTACCGGAACCAACGTCCTGACTTTC	CSATTTGTNVLTF
TRBV29-1	TRBJ2-3	-	TRBD2	TGCAGCGTTGAAGCGGGACTAGCGGGGCTCACAGATACGCAGTATTTT	CSVEAGLAGLTDTQYF
TRBV7-3	TRBJ2-5	-	TRBD1	TGTGCCAGCAGTCCTGACAGGGGACGGACCCAGTACTTC	CASSPDRGRTQYF
TRBV10-3	TRBJ2-1	-	-	TGTGCCATCAGTGGAATCGGTGGACGGTACCAAGAGACCCAGTTCTTC	CAISGIGGRYQETQFF
TRBV6-5	TRBJ1-1	once	-	TGTGCCAGCAGTTACTTGACAGGCCAAATGAACACTGAAGCTTTCTTT	CASSYLTGQMNTEAFF
TRBV20-1	TRBJ2-7	-	TRBD2	TGCAGTGCTAGAGACCTAGCGGGACGACCTGAAGGGGACGAGCAGTACTTC	CSARDLAGRPEGDEQYF
TRBV5-1	TRBJ2-3	-	TRBD2	TGCGCCAGCAGCTTGGAGTGGGTAGCGGGAGAGGTTACAGATACGCAGTATTTT	CASSLEWVAGEVTDTQYF
TRBV6-1	TRBJ2-7	-	-	TGTGCCAGCAGTGAACGGGACCTCGCCTACGAGCAGTACTTC	CASSERDLAYEQYF
TRBV20-1	TRBJ1-1	-	-	TGCAGTGCTAGAGCGGCAGGGCGGAATGAAGCTTTCTTT	CSARAAGRNEAFF
TRBV5-1	TRBJ1-2	-	-	TGCGCCAGCAGCTTGGAGGCCCAGGTTCTGCGCTACACCTTC	CASSLEAQVLRYTF
TRBV25-1	TRBJ2-1	few	TRBD1	TGTGCCAGCGCCGACACAGGGGGCATATACAATGAGCAGTTCTTC	CASADTGGIYNEQFF
TRBV12-3/TRBV12-4	TRBJ2-3	few	-	TGTGCCAGCAGTTCGGGGTCCGGCGGGTGGGATACGCAGTATTTT	CASSSGSGGWDTQYF
TRBV7-8	TRBJ2-4	-	TRBD1	TGTGCCAGCAGTCACGTGGACAGGGTGGCGGACATTCAGTACTTC	CASSHVDRVADIQYF
TRBV29-1	TRBJ2-6	few	-	TGCAGCGTTTCAGGGGCCCGCTCTGGGGCCAACGTCCTGACTTTC	CSVSGARSGANVLTF
TRBV6-6	TRBJ2-7	-	-	TGTGCCAGCAGCCCCTACAGGGTGTACGAGCAGTACTTC	CASSPYRVYEQYF
TRBV7-2	TRBJ1-2	-	TRBD1	TGTGCCAGCAGCTTAGAGACAGGGCAGTATGGCTACACCTTC	CASSLETGQYGYTF
TRBV29-1	TRBJ2-7	-	-	TGCAGCGTTCGGGCGAGAGGGTCCTACGAGCAGTACTTC	CSVRARGSYEQYF
TRBV7-3	TRBJ2-3	-	-	TGTGCCAGCAGCTTAAGGGGTTCGGGGGGCCGCCTGGATACGCAGTATTTT	CASSLRGSGGRLDTQYF
TRBV6-2/TRBV6-3	TRBJ1-1	-	-	TGTGCCAGCAGTCTCATTAGGGAGGGGAACACTGAAGCTTTCTTT	CASSLIREGNTEAFF
TRBV20-1	TRBJ2-3	-	-	TGCAGTGTTAGAGATATGCGGAGGGTAACAGATACGCAGTATTTT	CSVRDMRRVTDTQYF
TRBV11-2	TRBJ2-1	few	-	TGTGCCAGCAGCTTAGATCGCAGGGCGGTAAATGAGCAGTTCTTC	CASSLDRRAVNEQFF
TRBV6-2/TRBV6-3	TRBJ2-7	-	-	TGTGCCAGCAGTCCTATAAACTCCTACGAGCAGTACTTC	CASSPINSYEQYF